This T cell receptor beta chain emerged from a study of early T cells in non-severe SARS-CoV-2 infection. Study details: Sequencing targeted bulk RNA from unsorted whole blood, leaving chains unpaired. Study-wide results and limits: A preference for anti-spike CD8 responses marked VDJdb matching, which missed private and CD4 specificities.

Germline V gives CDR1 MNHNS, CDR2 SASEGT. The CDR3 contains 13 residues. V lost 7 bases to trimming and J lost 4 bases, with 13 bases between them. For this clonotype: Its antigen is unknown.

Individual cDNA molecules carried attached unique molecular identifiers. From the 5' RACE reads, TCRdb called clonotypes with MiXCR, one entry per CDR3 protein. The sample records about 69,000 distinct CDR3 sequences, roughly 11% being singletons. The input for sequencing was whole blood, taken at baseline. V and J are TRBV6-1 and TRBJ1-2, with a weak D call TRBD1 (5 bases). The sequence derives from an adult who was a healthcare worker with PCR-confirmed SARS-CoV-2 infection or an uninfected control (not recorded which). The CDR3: CASTIDRAYGYTF. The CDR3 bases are TGTGCCAGCACAATAGACAGAGCCTATGGCTACACCTTC.